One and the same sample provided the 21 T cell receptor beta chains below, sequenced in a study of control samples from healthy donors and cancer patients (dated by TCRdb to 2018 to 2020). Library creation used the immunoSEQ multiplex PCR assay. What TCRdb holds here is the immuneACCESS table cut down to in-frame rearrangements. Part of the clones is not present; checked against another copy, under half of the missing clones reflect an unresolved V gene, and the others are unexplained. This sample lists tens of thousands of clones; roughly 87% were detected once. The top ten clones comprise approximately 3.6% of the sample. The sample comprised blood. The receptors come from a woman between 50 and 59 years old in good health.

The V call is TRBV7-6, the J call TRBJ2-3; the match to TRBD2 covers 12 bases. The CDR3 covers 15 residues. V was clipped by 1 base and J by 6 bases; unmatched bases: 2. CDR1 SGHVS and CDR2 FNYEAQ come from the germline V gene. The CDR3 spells CASSLGLAGVDTQYF. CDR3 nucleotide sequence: TGTGCCAGCAGCTTAGGACTAGCGGGAGTCGATACGCAGTATTTT. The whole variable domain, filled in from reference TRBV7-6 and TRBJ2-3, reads GAGVSQSPRYKVTKRGQDVALRCDPISGHVSLYWYRQALGQGPEFLTYFNYEAQQDKSGLPNDRFSAERPEGSISTLTIQRTEQRDSAMYRCASSLGLAGVDTQYFGPGTRLTVL.

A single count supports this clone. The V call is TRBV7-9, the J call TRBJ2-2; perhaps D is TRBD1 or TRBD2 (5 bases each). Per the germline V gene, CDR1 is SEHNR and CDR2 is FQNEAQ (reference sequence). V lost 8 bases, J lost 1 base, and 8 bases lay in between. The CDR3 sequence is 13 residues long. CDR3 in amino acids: CASGTGNTGELFF. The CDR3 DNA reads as TGTGCCAGCGGGACGGGGAACACCGGGGAGCTGTTTTTT.

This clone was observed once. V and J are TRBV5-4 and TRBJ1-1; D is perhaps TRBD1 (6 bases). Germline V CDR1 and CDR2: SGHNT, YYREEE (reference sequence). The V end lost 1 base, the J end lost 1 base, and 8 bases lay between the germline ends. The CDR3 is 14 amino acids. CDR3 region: CASSLPGANTEAFF. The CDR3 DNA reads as TGTGCCAGCAGCTTGCCAGGGGCGAACACTGAAGCTTTCTTT.

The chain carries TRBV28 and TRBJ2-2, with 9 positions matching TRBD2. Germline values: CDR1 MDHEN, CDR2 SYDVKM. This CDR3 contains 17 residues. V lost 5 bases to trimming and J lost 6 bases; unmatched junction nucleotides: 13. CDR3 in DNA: TGTGCCAGCAGTACCATAGGCGGGAGGGCATTAGCCGGGGAGCTGTTTTTT. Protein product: CASSTIGGRALAGELFF.

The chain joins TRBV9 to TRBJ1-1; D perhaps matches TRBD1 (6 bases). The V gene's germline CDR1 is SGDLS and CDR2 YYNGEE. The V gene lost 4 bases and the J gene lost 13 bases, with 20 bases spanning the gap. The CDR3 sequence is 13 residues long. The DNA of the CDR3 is TGTGCCAGCAGCCGATCGGCACAGGGATCGGTTTTCTTT. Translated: CASSRSAQGSVFF.

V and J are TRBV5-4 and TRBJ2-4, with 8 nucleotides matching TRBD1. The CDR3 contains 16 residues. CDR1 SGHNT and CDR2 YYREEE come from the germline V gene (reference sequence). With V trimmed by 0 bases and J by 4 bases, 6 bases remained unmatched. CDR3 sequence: CASSLATGVTKNIQYF. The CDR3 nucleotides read TGTGCCAGCAGCTTGGCGACAGGGGTGACGAAAAACATTCAGTACTTC.

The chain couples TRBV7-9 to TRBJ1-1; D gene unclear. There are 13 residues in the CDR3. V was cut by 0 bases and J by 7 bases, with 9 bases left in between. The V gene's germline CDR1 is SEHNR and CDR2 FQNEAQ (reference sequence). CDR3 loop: CASSLALEFEAFF. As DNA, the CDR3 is TGTGCCAGCAGCTTAGCGCTTGAGTTTGAAGCTTTCTTT.

Here the CDR3 reads CANWDRGNYGYTF. The CDR3 DNA reads as TGCGCCAACTGGGACAGGGGGAACTATGGCTACACCTTC. The genes are TRBV23-1 and TRBJ1-2, with TRBD1 identical over 11 bases. TRBV23-1 belongs to the ORF category, with a function that is uncertain. J was trimmed by 2 bases and V by 10 bases; bases with no gene match: 3. The CDR3 spans 13 residues.

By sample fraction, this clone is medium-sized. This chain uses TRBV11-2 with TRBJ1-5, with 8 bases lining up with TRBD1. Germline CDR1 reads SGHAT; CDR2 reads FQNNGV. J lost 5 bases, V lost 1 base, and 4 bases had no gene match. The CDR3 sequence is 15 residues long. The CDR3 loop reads CASSLGIQGDQPQHF. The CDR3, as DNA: TGTGCCAGCAGCTTAGGGATACAGGGGGATCAGCCCCAGCATTTT. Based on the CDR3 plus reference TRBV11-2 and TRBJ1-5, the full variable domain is EAGVAQSPRYKIIEKRQSVAFWCNPISGHATLYWYQQILGQGPKLLIQFQNNGVVDDSQLPKDRFSAERLKGVDSTLKIQPAKLEDSAVYLCASSLGIQGDQPQHFGDGTRLSIL.

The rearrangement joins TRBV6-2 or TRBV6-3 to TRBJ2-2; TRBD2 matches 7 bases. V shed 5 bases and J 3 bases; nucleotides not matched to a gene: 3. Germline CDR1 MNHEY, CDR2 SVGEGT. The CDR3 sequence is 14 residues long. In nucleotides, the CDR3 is TGTGCCAGCAGTCGGGACTACGACACCGGGGAGCTGTTTTTT. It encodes CASSRDYDTGELFF.

The DNA for the CDR3 is TGTGCCAGCAGTCCGGGACAGGGGGCGTTTTACGAGCAGTACTTC. Translating gives CASSPGQGAFYEQYF. The chain combines TRBV27 with TRBJ2-7; 12 bases are shared with TRBD1. The germline V gene encodes CDR1 MNHEY and CDR2 SMNVEV (reference sequence). V gave up 5 bases and J gave up 4 bases; unmatched junction bases: 6. The CDR3 has 15 amino acids.

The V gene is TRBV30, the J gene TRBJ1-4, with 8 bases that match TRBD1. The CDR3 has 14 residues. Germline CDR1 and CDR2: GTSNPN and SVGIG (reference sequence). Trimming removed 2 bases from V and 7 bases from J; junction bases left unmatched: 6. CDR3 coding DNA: TGTGCCTGGAGTACAGGACAGGGATCTGAAAAACTGTTTTTT. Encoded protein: CAWSTGQGSEKLFF. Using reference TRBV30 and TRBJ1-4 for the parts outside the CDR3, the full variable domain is SQTIHQWPATLVQPVGSPLSLECTVEGTSNPNLYWYRQAAGRGLQLLFYSVGIGQISSEVPQNLSASRPQDRQFILSSKKLLLSDSGFYLCAWSTGQGSEKLFFGSGTQLSVL.

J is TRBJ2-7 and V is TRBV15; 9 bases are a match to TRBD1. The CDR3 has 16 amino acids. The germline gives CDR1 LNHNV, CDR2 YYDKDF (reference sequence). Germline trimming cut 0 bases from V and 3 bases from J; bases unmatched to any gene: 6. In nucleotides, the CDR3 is TGTGCCACCAGCAGAGATTTGGGGACAGGGAACTACGAGCAGTACTTC. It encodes CATSRDLGTGNYEQYF. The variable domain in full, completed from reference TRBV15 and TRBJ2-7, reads DAMVIQNPRYQVTQFGKPVTLSCSQTLNHNVMYWYQQKSSQAPKLLFHYYDKDFNNEADTPDNFQSRRPNTSFCFLDIRSPGLGDTAMYLCATSRDLGTGNYEQYFGPGTRLTVT.

CDR3 coding DNA: TGCAGTGCTAGTTTTTCGTCAGAAACTAACTATGGCTACACCTTC. Encoded protein: CSASFSSETNYGYTF. The gene calls are TRBV20-1 and TRBJ1-2; D not resolved. V shed 3 bases and J shed 0 bases, with 14 bases lying between them. Germline-derived CDR1 and CDR2 are DFQATT and SNEGSKA (reference sequence). The CDR3 is made up of 15 amino acids.

The CDR3: CASSETSSDTQYF. For the CDR3, the DNA is TGTGCCAGCAGCGAGACTAGCTCAGATACGCAGTATTTT. The chain links TRBV6-5 to TRBJ2-3; 7 bases are a match to TRBD2. Losses at the gene ends were 6 bases for V and 4 bases for J; bases not matched to a gene: 4. The germline CDR1 and CDR2 sequences are MNHEY and SVGAGI. The CDR3 is made up of 13 amino acids.

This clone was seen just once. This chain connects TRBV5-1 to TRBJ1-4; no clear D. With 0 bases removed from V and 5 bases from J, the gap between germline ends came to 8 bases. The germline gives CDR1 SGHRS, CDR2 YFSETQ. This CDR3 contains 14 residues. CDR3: CASSLGAGNEKLFF. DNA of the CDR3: TGCGCCAGCAGCTTGGGGGCAGGAAATGAAAAACTGTTTTTT. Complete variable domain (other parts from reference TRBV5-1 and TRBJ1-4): KAGVTQTPRYLIKTRGQQVTLSCSPISGHRSVSWYQQTPGQGLQFLFEYFSETQRNKGNFPGRFSGRQFSNSRSEMNVSTLELGDSALYLCASSLGAGNEKLFFGSGTQLSVL.

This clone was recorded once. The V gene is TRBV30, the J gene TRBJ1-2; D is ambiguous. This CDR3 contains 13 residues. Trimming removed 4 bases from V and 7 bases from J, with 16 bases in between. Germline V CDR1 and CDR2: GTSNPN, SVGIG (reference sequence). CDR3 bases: TGTGCCTGGACCTTATTGGACTCGGGTGGCTACACCTTC. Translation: CAWTLLDSGGYTF.

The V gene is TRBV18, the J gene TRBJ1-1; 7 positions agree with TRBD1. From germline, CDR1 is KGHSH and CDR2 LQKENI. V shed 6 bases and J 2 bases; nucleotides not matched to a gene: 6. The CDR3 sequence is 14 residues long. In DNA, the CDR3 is TGTGCCAGCTCCCCCGGACAGGTTAACACTGAAGCTTTCTTT. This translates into CASSPGQVNTEAFF.

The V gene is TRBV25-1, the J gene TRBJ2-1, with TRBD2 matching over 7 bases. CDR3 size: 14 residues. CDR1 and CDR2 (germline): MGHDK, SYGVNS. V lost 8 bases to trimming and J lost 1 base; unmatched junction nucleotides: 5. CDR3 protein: CASCKRGSYNEQFF. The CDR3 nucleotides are TGTGCCAGCTGTAAGCGGGGATCCTACAATGAGCAGTTCTTC.

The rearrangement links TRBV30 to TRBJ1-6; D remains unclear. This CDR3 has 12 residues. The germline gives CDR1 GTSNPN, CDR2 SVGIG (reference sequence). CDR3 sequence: CAEGRGGSPLHF. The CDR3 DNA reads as TGTGCGGAGGGAAGAGGCGGTTCACCCCTCCACTTT. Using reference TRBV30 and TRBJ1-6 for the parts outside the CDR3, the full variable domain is SQTIHQWPATLVQPVGSPLSLECTVEGTSNPNLYWYRQAAGRGLQLLFYSVGIGQISSEVPQNLSASRPQDRQFILSSKKLLLSDSGFYLCAEGRGGSPLHFGNGTRLTVT.

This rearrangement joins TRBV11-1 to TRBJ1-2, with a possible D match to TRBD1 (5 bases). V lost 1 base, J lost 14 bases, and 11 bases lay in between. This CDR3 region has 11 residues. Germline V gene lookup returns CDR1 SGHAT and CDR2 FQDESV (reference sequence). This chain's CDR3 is CASSLEGTHTF. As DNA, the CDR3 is TGTGCCAGCAGCTTAGAGGGGACGCATACCTTC.